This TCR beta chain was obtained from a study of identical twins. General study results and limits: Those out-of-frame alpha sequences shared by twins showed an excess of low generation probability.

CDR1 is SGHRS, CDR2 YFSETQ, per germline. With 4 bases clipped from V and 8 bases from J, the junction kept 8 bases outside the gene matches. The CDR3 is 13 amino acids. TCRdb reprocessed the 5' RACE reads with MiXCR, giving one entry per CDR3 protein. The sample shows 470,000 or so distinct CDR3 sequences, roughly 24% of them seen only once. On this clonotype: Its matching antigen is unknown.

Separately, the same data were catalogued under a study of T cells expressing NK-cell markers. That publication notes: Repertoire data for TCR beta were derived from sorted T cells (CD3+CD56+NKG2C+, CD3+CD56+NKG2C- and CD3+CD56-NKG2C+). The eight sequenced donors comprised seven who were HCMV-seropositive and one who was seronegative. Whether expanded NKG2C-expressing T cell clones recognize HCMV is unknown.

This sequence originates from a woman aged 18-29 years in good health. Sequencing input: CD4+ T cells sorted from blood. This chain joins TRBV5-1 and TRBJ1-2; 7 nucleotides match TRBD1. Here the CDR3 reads CASSHGQDGGYTF. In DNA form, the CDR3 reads TGCGCCAGCAGCCACGGACAGGATGGGGGCTACACCTTC.